Listed below are T cell receptor beta chains from one sample, sequenced in a study of blood T cell repertoires in COVID-19. Some clones are missing from TCRdb's copy, which holds only in-frame ones; the method was immunoSEQ multiplex PCR. Of approximately 200,000 clones detected, roughly 84% appear once; the ten largest clones hold around 0.96%. The sequencing input was peripheral blood. These receptors were collected from a man in his forties with acute or convalescent COVID-19. Each CDR3 is given with its conserved first and last residue. D genes are given only for firm matches. Part of the rows lack a size; the others show once, few, many or a class for expanded clones.

-,TRBV18,-,TRBJ2-7,TGTGCCAGCGTCCCGGGACTGGAGAACTACGAGCAGTACTTC,CASVPGLENYEQYF
few,TRBV27,TRBD1,TRBJ1-1,TGTGCCAGCAGTTTCGGACAGGTCCCGGGCACTGAAGCTTTCTTT,CASSFGQVPGTEAFF
-,TRBV29-1,TRBD2,TRBJ2-7,TGCAGCGCTCGAGCGGGGATATCCTACGAGCAGTACTTC,CSARAGISYEQYF
once,TRBV28,-,TRBJ1-5,TGTGCCAGCATCGATTTTACTATTCAGGAGGGCTATCAGCCCCAGCATTTT,CASIDFTIQEGYQPQHF
-,TRBV7-2,TRBD1,TRBJ1-2,TGTGCCAGCAGCTTAGAGGGACAGGGGGCCGGAGGGAATGGCTACACCTTC,CASSLEGQGAGGNGYTF
-,TRBV4-1,-,TRBJ1-6,TGCGCCAGCAGCCAGACCGGGGCACCCGGGGGATCACCCCTCCACTTT,CASSQTGAPGGSPLHF
once,TRBV5-1,TRBD1,TRBJ1-4,TGCGCCAGCAGCCCGGGTGGAGGACAGGGGAACGAAAAACTGTTTTTT,CASSPGGGQGNEKLFF
-,TRBV18,TRBD1,TRBJ1-1,TGTGCCAGCCGACAGGGTGAATTCACTGAAGCTTTCTTT,CASRQGEFTEAFF
-,TRBV30,-,TRBJ2-7,TGTGCCTGGAGTGTCCAGGGGGAGCAGTACTTC,CAWSVQGEQYF
few,TRBV19,TRBD1,TRBJ1-1,TGTGCCAGTAGTGCCCGGGACAGGGGGCGAGTCACTGAAGCTTTCTTT,CASSARDRGRVTEAFF
-,TRBV7-2,-,TRBJ2-3,TGTGCCAGCAGCCAGGACAGTCCGTCAGATACGCAGTATTTT,CASSQDSPSDTQYF
-,TRBV7-2,TRBD1,TRBJ2-2,TGTGCCAGCAGCTTCGAGGCAGGGGGCGTCGGCGGGGAGCTGTTTTTT,CASSFEAGGVGGELFF
-,TRBV25-1,-,TRBJ2-3,TGTGCCAGCAGTGATTCGGGATTCCCAGATACGCAGTATTTT,CASSDSGFPDTQYF
few,TRBV12-3/TRBV12-4,-,TRBJ1-2,TGTGCCAGCAGCCAGACTACTCTCGGTGGCTACACCTTC,CASSQTTLGGYTF
-,TRBV24-1,TRBD1,TRBJ2-3,TGTGCCACCAGTGATGCTGGGACAGCACATAGCACAGATACGCAGTATTTT,CATSDAGTAHSTDTQYF
few,TRBV6-5,-,TRBJ1-4,TGTGCCAGCACCTATCTCGGTGAAAAACTGTTTTTT,CASTYLGEKLFF
-,TRBV2,TRBD1,TRBJ1-2,TGTGCCAGACTTACCGGGACAGGGGGCGCTGAGAACTATGGCTACACCTTC,CARLTGTGGAENYGYTF
once,TRBV24-1,TRBD2,TRBJ2-1,TGTGCCACCAGCCTAGCGGCCACCCTCGAGCAGTTCTTC,CATSLAATLEQFF
-,TRBV20-1,TRBD1,TRBJ1-6,TGCAGTGCTAGTACGGGACAGGGGGCTCAGGCCCTCCACTTT,CSASTGQGAQALHF
-,TRBV7-8,TRBD1,TRBJ1-2,TGTGCCAGCAGCTTAGCGGGGGGACAGGGGATCTCTGGCTACACCTTC,CASSLAGGQGISGYTF
-,TRBV30,TRBD1,TRBJ1-1,TGTGCCTCGACAGGGGATATGAACACTGAAGCTTTCTTT,CASTGDMNTEAFF
-,TRBV5-6,-,TRBJ2-3,TGTGCCAGCAGCTCAACTTATAGCCGTAGCACAGATACGCAGTATTTT,CASSSTYSRSTDTQYF
-,TRBV6-1,TRBD1,TRBJ1-2,TGTGCCAGCAGTGCCAACAAACTCGGACAGGGGGATAACTATGGCTACACCTTC,CASSANKLGQGDNYGYTF
-,TRBV11-2,-,TRBJ2-1,TGTGCCAGCAGCCCCTACAGCAATGAGCAGTTCTTC,CASSPYSNEQFF
-,TRBV7-3,-,TRBJ2-3,TGTGCCAGCAGCCTGCAGGGGAGCGCAGATACGCAGTATTTT,CASSLQGSADTQYF
-,TRBV7-2,TRBD1,TRBJ1-1,TGTGCCAGCAGCTTCTATGGACAGGGAGGCACTGAAGCTTTCTTT,CASSFYGQGGTEAFF
-,TRBV2,-,TRBJ2-5,TGTGCCAGCACTCCCTCGCCGGGGGGCGAAGAGACCCAGTACTTC,CASTPSPGGEETQYF
-,TRBV6-1,TRBD1,TRBJ2-7,TGTGCCAGCAGTGAACCGGGACAGGGGGTGGACGAGCAGTACTTC,CASSEPGQGVDEQYF
-,TRBV6-5,-,TRBJ1-2,TGTGCCAGCACCTACTCAACAGGCTACACCTTC,CASTYSTGYTF
-,TRBV10-3,TRBD1,TRBJ2-7,TGTGCCACGACGGACAGGGCCCCCTACGAGCAGTACTTC,CATTDRAPYEQYF
-,TRBV30,-,TRBJ1-4,TGTGCCTGGAGCCCCGGGACATCAGGGGCTGGAAAACTGTTTTTT,CAWSPGTSGAGKLFF
-,TRBV5-5,-,TRBJ2-7,TGTGCCAGCAGCTTGGCCCCAGGGGAGACCTACGAGCAGTACTTC,CASSLAPGETYEQYF
-,TRBV9,TRBD1,TRBJ2-3,TGTGCCAGCAGCGCCGCGGGGACAGGGGGTTTAGATACGCAGTATTTT,CASSAAGTGGLDTQYF
-,TRBV19,-,TRBJ1-2,TGTGCCAGTAGTGGAAACAGGGTTGGCTACACCTTC,CASSGNRVGYTF
-,TRBV9,-,TRBJ1-6,TGTGCCAGCAGCGTAGCGGCGGAATCACCCCTCCACTTT,CASSVAAESPLHF
few,TRBV3-1/TRBV3-2,TRBD1,TRBJ1-6,TGTGCCAGCAGCTTTGGACAGGGAAGGAATTCACCCCTCCACTTT,CASSFGQGRNSPLHF
once,TRBV6-1,TRBD1,TRBJ1-2,TGTGCCAGCAGTGCAGGCAAGACAGGGGATCAGGGGGTCTACACCTTC,CASSAGKTGDQGVYTF
-,TRBV30,-,TRBJ1-5,TGTGCCTGGAGTGCCGGGAGTAGCAATCAGCCCCAGCATTTT,CAWSAGSSNQPQHF
-,TRBV27,TRBD1,TRBJ1-6,TGTGCCAGCAGTTTCACGACAGGGACCAATTCACCCCTCCACTTT,CASSFTTGTNSPLHF
-,TRBV7-3,TRBD1,TRBJ2-1,TGTGCCAGCAGCCCGTCAGGGGGCGCCCACAATGAGCAGTTCTTC,CASSPSGGAHNEQFF
-,TRBV4-1,TRBD2,TRBJ2-1,TGCGCCAGCAGCCGGAGCTTAGGGACTAGCGTAACCTACAATGAGCAGTTCTTC,CASSRSLGTSVTYNEQFF
-,TRBV12-5,-,TRBJ2-7,TGTGCTAGTGGTTGGAATAGGGTGACAGTGAGCCCCTCCTACGAGCAGTACTTC,CASGWNRVTVSPSYEQYF
-,TRBV14,-,TRBJ2-1,TGTGCCAGCAGCCACCGCCTCCAGGGGCAGTTCTTC,CASSHRLQGQFF
-,TRBV5-1,-,TRBJ2-2,TGCGCCAGCAGCTTGGCAGGGTTGGACACCGGGGAGCTGTTTTTT,CASSLAGLDTGELFF
-,TRBV30,TRBD1,TRBJ1-2,TGTGCCTGGAGTGCCCCCGGACAGGGCTTCCGCATCTTGGGCTACACCTTC,CAWSAPGQGFRILGYTF
many,TRBV1,-,TRBJ2-2,TGCACCAGCAGCCAAGAGATAGCGGGGGGGCCCGGGGAGCTGTTTTTT,CTSSQEIAGGPGELFF
-,TRBV11-1,-,TRBJ2-5,TGTGCCAGCAGCTTTGGGCGCAGGGCAGAGACCCAGTACTTC,CASSFGRRAETQYF
once,TRBV27,-,TRBJ1-1,TGTGCCAGCAGTAACACCTTAATGAACACTGAAGCTTTCTTT,CASSNTLMNTEAFF
-,TRBV5-1,-,TRBJ1-1,TGCGCCAGCAGCTTGGAAGCAGGGAACACTGAAGCTTTCTTT,CASSLEAGNTEAFF
once,TRBV5-1,TRBD1,TRBJ1-2,TGCGCCAGCAGCGCCTCGGGAGGGGGCACTAACTATGGCTACACCTTC,CASSASGGGTNYGYTF